Each of the 9 T cell receptor beta chains below was sequenced from the same sample in a study of blood T cell repertoires in COVID-19. The repertoire was sequenced with immunoSEQ multiplex PCR; TCRdb's copy has only in-frame clones and lacks some. The data show roughly 200,000 clones, with approximately 87% seen just once and over 15% held by the top ten. The material sequenced was peripheral blood. Every receptor here comes from a person aged 70 to 85 with COVID-19, enrolled during active disease.

This chain links TRBV4-1 with TRBJ2-7; possibly TRBD2 for D (6 bases). The CDR3 totals 15 residues. V lost 2 bases and J 3 bases, leaving 14 bases between the germline ends. The germline CDR1 and CDR2 sequences are MGHRA and YSYEKL. CDR3 protein: CASSQTSGAGYEQYF. The CDR3 DNA reads as TGCGCCAGCAGCCAAACCTCAGGAGCGGGCTACGAGCAGTACTTC.

The genes are TRBV6-2 or TRBV6-3 and TRBJ2-5, with 13 bases lining up with TRBD2. J gave up 5 bases and V 6 bases, and 9 bases lay outside the gene matches. Looked up from germline, CDR1 is MNHEY and CDR2 is SVGEGT. This CDR3 is 16 amino acids long. CDR3 coding DNA: TGTGCCAGCAGCCGCGGACTAGCGGGGGCCGGGGAGACCCAGTACTTC. Amino acid sequence: CASSRGLAGAGETQYF.

The rearrangement links TRBV5-1 to TRBJ1-2; TRBD1 matches 7 bases. Trimming cost V 6 bases and J 4 bases; bases outside gene matches: 15. The CDR3 runs 16 residues. Germline V gene data show CDR1 as SGHRS and CDR2 as YFSETQ. CDR3: CASTPAPGQASYGYTF. The CDR3 DNA reads TGCGCCAGCACCCCCGCTCCCGGACAGGCGAGCTATGGCTACACCTTC.

The chain combines TRBV4-2 with TRBJ1-5; 7 bases are shared with TRBD1. Trimming at V came to 4 bases and at J to 10 bases, leaving 7 bases not matched to a gene. The CDR3 is made up of 13 amino acids. Germline V gene data show CDR1 as LGHNA and CDR2 as YNFKEQ. The chain's CDR3 is CASSPDRALPQHF. The CDR3 coding sequence is TGTGCCAGCAGCCCCGACAGGGCCCTTCCCCAGCATTTT.

This chain uses TRBV19 with TRBJ2-1, with 7 bases matching TRBD2. Germline loops: CDR1 LNHDA, CDR2 SQIVND (reference sequence). J was trimmed by 0 bases and V by 1 base; bases with no gene match: 6. The CDR3 loop spans 17 amino acids. The CDR3 spells CASSIAPRGSSYNEQFF. The CDR3 bases are TGTGCCAGTAGTATAGCCCCTCGCGGGAGCTCCTACAATGAGCAGTTCTTC.

This chain uses TRBV5-1 with TRBJ2-5, with TRBD2 matching 13 bases. CDR1 and CDR2 from the germline V gene are SGHRS and YFSETQ. Unmatched junction bases numbered 7, after V lost 4 bases and J lost 4 bases. The CDR3 is made up of 16 amino acids. The CDR3 DNA sequence: TGCGCCAGCAGCGCCAGGACTAGCGGGAGCGGAGAGACCCAGTACTTC. It translates to CASSARTSGSGETQYF.

This rearrangement joins TRBV10-3 to TRBJ2-1; D possibly corresponds to TRBD2 (6 bases). Germline CDR1 and CDR2: ENHRY and SYGVKD. Trimming left V 7 bases short and J 4 bases short, with 17 bases between. This CDR3 contains 15 residues. CDR3 nucleotide sequence: TGTGCCATCACTGATGGCGCGGGAAGGTACAATGAGCAGTTCTTC. Its protein is CAITDGAGRYNEQFF.

The J gene is TRBJ1-5, the V gene TRBV10-2; 7 bases agree with TRBD1. The CDR3 is 13 residues long. V lost 7 bases and J lost 6; bases outside the gene matches: 6. The germline V gene encodes CDR1 WSHSY and CDR2 SAAADI. CDR3 protein: CASTPTGTQPQHF. CDR3 nucleotides: TGCGCCAGCACCCCGACAGGGACTCAGCCCCAGCATTTT.

This clone was found a few times. This chain uses TRBV5-1 with TRBJ2-5, with D maybe TRBD1 (5 bases). This CDR3 has 14 amino acids. V was cut by 6 bases and J by 0 bases, with 12 bases left in between. Germline CDR1 reads SGHRS; CDR2 reads YFSETQ. Here the CDR3 DNA reads TGCGCCAGCAAACCTGACAGTTACCAAGAGACCCAGTACTTC. It specifies CASKPDSYQETQYF.